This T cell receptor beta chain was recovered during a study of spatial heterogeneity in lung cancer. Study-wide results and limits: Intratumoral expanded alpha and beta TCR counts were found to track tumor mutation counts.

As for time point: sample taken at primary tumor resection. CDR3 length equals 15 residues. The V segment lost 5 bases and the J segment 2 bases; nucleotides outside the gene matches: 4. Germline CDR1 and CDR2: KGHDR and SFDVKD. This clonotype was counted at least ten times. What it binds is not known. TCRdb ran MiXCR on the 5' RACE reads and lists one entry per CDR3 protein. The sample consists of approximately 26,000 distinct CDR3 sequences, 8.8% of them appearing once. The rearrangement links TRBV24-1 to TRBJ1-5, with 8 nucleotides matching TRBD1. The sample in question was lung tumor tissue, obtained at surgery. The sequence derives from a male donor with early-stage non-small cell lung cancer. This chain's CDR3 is CATSAAGGGNQPQHF. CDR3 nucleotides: TGTGCCACCAGTGCGGCAGGGGGCGGCAATCAGCCCCAGCATTTT.